Listed below are T cell receptor beta chains from one sample, sequenced in a study of CD8 T cells in Susac syndrome. TCRdb reprocessed the immunoSEQ multiplex PCR reads with MiXCR, giving one entry per CDR3 protein. The table has over 150,000 distinct CDR3 sequences, roughly 95% seen once; the top ten hold approximately 0.12%. Input material: CD4+ T cells from PBMCs. The receptors derive from a human donor with Susac syndrome. The CDR3 runs from the conserved cysteine through the conserved F or W. D genes are given only for firm matches. Some rows have no size entry. The others give once, few or many, or a class for an expanded clone.

V gene	D gene	clone size	J gene	CDR3 protein	CDR3 DNA
TRBV29-1	NA	NA	TRBJ1-1	CSAMNTEAFF	TGCAGCGCTATGAACACTGAAGCTTTCTTT
TRBV3-1	TRBD1	NA	TRBJ1-2	CASSQAMGQRTSYTF	TGTGCCAGCAGCCAAGCTATGGGACAGAGAACCAGCTACACCTTC
TRBV6-5	TRBD1	NA	TRBJ1-2	CASSYSFGTGGFGYGYTF	TGTGCCAGCAGTTACTCGTTTGGGACAGGGGGCTTCGGATATGGCTACACCTTC
TRBV27	TRBD2	NA	TRBJ2-3	CASSLRGGIVDTQYF	TGTGCCAGCAGTTTACGGGGGGGCATTGTGGATACGCAGTATTTT
TRBV20-1	NA	once	TRBJ1-5	CSVLRGTQPQHF	TGCAGTGTCCTCCGGGGCACTCAGCCCCAGCATTTT
TRBV6-2/TRBV6-3	NA	NA	TRBJ2-5	CASRGGDWETQYF	TGTGCCAGCAGAGGAGGGGATTGGGAGACCCAGTACTTC
TRBV30	NA	NA	TRBJ1-2	CAWSTNRGQGSYYGYTF	TGTGCCTGGAGTACCAACCGAGGGCAGGGATCTTACTATGGCTACACCTTC
TRBV6-2/TRBV6-3	NA	NA	TRBJ2-1	CASKDYNEQFF	TGTGCCAGCAAGGATTACAATGAGCAGTTCTTC
TRBV30	NA	NA	TRBJ2-1	CAWWGLANEQFF	TGTGCCTGGTGGGGCCTGGCGAATGAGCAGTTCTTC
TRBV2	TRBD2	NA	TRBJ2-1	CASRTSGGRAYNEQFF	TGTGCCAGCAGGACTAGCGGGGGCAGGGCCTACAATGAGCAGTTCTTC
TRBV4-3	NA	NA	TRBJ1-6	CASSQEWTVNSPLHF	TGCGCCAGCAGCCAAGAATGGACAGTTAATTCACCCCTCCACTTT
TRBV28	TRBD1	NA	TRBJ1-1	CASSRTGEAFF	TGTGCCAGCTCACGGACAGGTGAAGCTTTCTTT
TRBV9	TRBD1	NA	TRBJ2-3	CASSKFGQGRQDTQYF	TGTGCCAGCAGCAAATTTGGACAGGGGAGGCAAGATACGCAGTATTTT
TRBV7-2	TRBD2	NA	TRBJ2-1	CASSIAGGSSYNEQFF	TGTGCCAGCAGTATAGCGGGAGGGAGCTCCTACAATGAGCAGTTCTTC
TRBV29-1	NA	NA	TRBJ2-6	CSVGDMSKVLTF	TGCAGCGTGGGGGACATGTCTAAGGTCCTGACTTTC
TRBV5-1	NA	NA	TRBJ2-3	CASSLDRVYLDTQYF	TGCGCCAGCAGCTTGGACAGGGTTTATTTAGATACGCAGTATTTT
TRBV30	NA	NA	TRBJ1-5	CAWTYGGEQPQHF	TGTGCCTGGACCTACGGAGGGGAGCAGCCCCAGCATTTT
TRBV19	NA	NA	TRBJ2-2	CASTEQDYGTGELFF	TGTGCCAGTACCGAGCAGGATTACGGCACCGGGGAGCTGTTTTTT
TRBV15	TRBD1	NA	TRBJ2-7	CATSSRTGNYEQYF	TGTGCCACCAGCAGTAGGACAGGGAATTACGAGCAGTACTTC
TRBV7-2	NA	NA	TRBJ2-5	CASSLEARETQYF	TGTGCCAGCAGCTTAGAGGCCAGAGAGACCCAGTACTTC
TRBV30	NA	NA	TRBJ1-1	CAWSVPWLNTEAFF	TGTGCCTGGAGTGTACCATGGCTGAACACTGAAGCTTTCTTT
TRBV19	TRBD1	NA	TRBJ2-6	CASSQFPGQGSSGANVLTF	TGTGCCAGTAGTCAATTCCCCGGACAGGGGAGCTCTGGGGCCAACGTCCTGACTTTC
TRBV5-1	NA	NA	TRBJ1-4	CASSLALGQPNEKLFF	TGCGCCAGCAGCTTGGCCCTTGGACAGCCTAATGAAAAACTGTTTTTT
TRBV12-3/TRBV12-4	TRBD2	NA	TRBJ2-4	CASTSRAGGPGKNIQYF	TGTGCCAGCACCTCTCGGGCGGGAGGGCCTGGCAAAAACATTCAGTACTTC
TRBV12-3/TRBV12-4	NA	NA	TRBJ1-6	CASSLHSSPLHF	TGTGCCAGCAGTCTCCATAGTTCCCCCCTCCACTTT
TRBV25-1	TRBD1	once	TRBJ1-1	CASRLQGIDTEAFF	TGTGCCAGCAGGCTACAGGGGATCGACACTGAAGCTTTCTTT
TRBV20-1	NA	once	TRBJ2-1	CSVDRSNNEQFF	TGCAGTGTTGACAGATCTAACAATGAGCAGTTCTTC
TRBV12-3/TRBV12-4	TRBD2	NA	TRBJ2-7	CASSSGLTSGQYEQYF	TGTGCCAGCAGTTCCGGGCTGACTAGCGGACAATACGAGCAGTACTTC
TRBV20-1	TRBD1	NA	TRBJ2-5	CSAKGAVGETQYF	TGCAGTGCTAAGGGGGCAGTAGGAGAGACCCAGTACTTC
TRBV7-2	NA	NA	TRBJ2-5	CASSIRSQGDGETQYF	TGTGCCAGCTCTATTCGGTCGCAGGGAGACGGAGAGACCCAGTACTTC
TRBV5-1	TRBD2	NA	TRBJ2-1	CASSLIAGDNEQFF	TGCGCCAGCAGCTTGATAGCGGGGGACAATGAGCAGTTCTTC
TRBV15	NA	NA	TRBJ1-2	CATSRDSVLGYTF	TGTGCCACCAGCAGAGATAGTGTTTTGGGCTACACCTTC
TRBV20-1	NA	NA	TRBJ1-2	CSASSTGVYGYTF	TGCAGTGCTAGTTCGACAGGAGTCTATGGCTACACCTTC
TRBV9	NA	NA	TRBJ2-4	CASSVDGEVAKNIQYF	TGTGCCAGCAGCGTAGATGGGGAAGTAGCCAAAAACATTCAGTACTTC
TRBV9	TRBD1	NA	TRBJ1-1	CASSVATGGMNTEAFF	TGTGCCAGCAGCGTAGCAACAGGGGGAATGAACACTGAAGCTTTCTTT
TRBV11-1	TRBD1	NA	TRBJ2-1	CASSYGQGFDEQFF	TGTGCCAGCAGCTACGGACAGGGGTTCGATGAGCAGTTCTTC
TRBV20-1	NA	NA	TRBJ1-3	CSASIQSSGNTIYF	TGCAGTGCTAGTATACAGAGCTCTGGAAACACCATATATTTT
TRBV7-9	TRBD1	NA	TRBJ1-1	CASSLPGQGWNTEAFF	TGTGCCAGCAGCCTACCGGGACAGGGCTGGAACACTGAAGCTTTCTTT
TRBV2	TRBD1	NA	TRBJ1-5	CASSEDRSGQPQHF	TGTGCCAGCAGTGAGGACAGGTCGGGTCAGCCCCAGCATTTT
TRBV7-7	NA	few	TRBJ2-3	CASSLGRSTDTQYF	TGTGCTAGCAGCTTAGGAAGGAGCACAGATACGCAGTATTTT
TRBV12-5	TRBD2	NA	TRBJ2-7	CASGLTGLNEQYF	TGTGCTAGTGGTTTGACGGGACTAAACGAGCAGTACTTC
TRBV7-9	TRBD1	NA	TRBJ1-5	CASSRDRGDQPQHF	TGTGCCAGCAGTCGAGACAGGGGCGATCAGCCCCAGCATTTT
TRBV11-2	NA	NA	TRBJ1-5	CASSLYGDQPQHF	TGTGCCAGCAGCTTATACGGCGATCAGCCCCAGCATTTT
TRBV14	TRBD2	NA	TRBJ2-5	CASSPGTSGNSWTQYF	TGTGCCAGCAGCCCAGGGACTAGCGGGAACTCGTGGACCCAGTACTTC
TRBV6-1	TRBD2	NA	TRBJ2-4	CASRSAGDGAKNIQYF	TGTGCCAGCAGGTCCGCGGGAGACGGGGCCAAAAACATTCAGTACTTC
TRBV14	NA	NA	TRBJ2-3	CASSPLARTDTQYF	TGTGCCAGCAGCCCCTTGGCGCGCACAGATACGCAGTATTTT
TRBV6-2/TRBV6-3	NA	NA	TRBJ2-1	CASSDPRPGNEQFF	TGTGCCAGCAGTGACCCCCGTCCGGGCAATGAGCAGTTCTTC
TRBV20-1	TRBD1	NA	TRBJ1-1	CSARDRQGARNTEAFF	TGCAGTGCTAGAGACCGACAGGGGGCTAGGAACACTGAAGCTTTCTTT
TRBV11-2	NA	NA	TRBJ2-5	CASSSREGRETQYF	TGTGCCAGCAGCTCCCGTGAGGGGAGGGAGACCCAGTACTTC
TRBV30	NA	NA	TRBJ2-7	CAWSQGMYEQYF	TGTGCCTGGAGTCAGGGTATGTACGAGCAGTACTTC
TRBV7-9	NA	NA	TRBJ1-2	CASEGNGYTF	TGTGCCAGCGAGGGGAACGGCTACACCTTC
TRBV7-9	NA	NA	TRBJ2-3	CATDRGLDTQYF	TGTGCCACCGATCGGGGATTAGATACGCAGTATTTT
TRBV12-3/TRBV12-4	NA	NA	TRBJ1-4	CASSLAPQGSFEKLFF	TGTGCCAGCAGTTTAGCGCCCCAGGGGAGCTTTGAAAAACTGTTTTTT
TRBV29-1	TRBD1	once	TRBJ2-2	CSVGTGGAGELFF	TGCAGCGTTGGGACAGGGGGGGCCGGGGAGCTGTTTTTT
TRBV5-6	NA	NA	TRBJ1-6	CASSLAGAHNSPLHF	TGTGCCAGCAGCTTGGCTGGGGCGCATAATTCACCCCTCCACTTT
TRBV28	TRBD1	once	TRBJ2-1	CASSLLAGDRGNEQFF	TGTGCCAGCAGTTTATTGGCCGGGGACAGGGGCAATGAGCAGTTCTTC
TRBV9	TRBD2	NA	TRBJ2-5	CASSLTGIAGGETQYF	TGTGCCAGCAGCCTAACGGGGATAGCGGGAGGGGAGACCCAGTACTTC
TRBV5-6	NA	NA	TRBJ2-7	CASSLRTNTAGVLGYEQYF	TGTGCCAGCAGCTTGCGTACCAACACTGCCGGAGTACTCGGCTACGAGCAGTACTTC
TRBV2	TRBD2	NA	TRBJ2-5	CASSAVAGGQETQYF	TGTGCCAGCAGTGCGGTTGCGGGGGGCCAAGAGACCCAGTACTTC